This T cell receptor beta chain was retrieved from a study of lymphopenia after photon versus proton radiotherapy. V lost 5 bases, J lost 5 bases, and 8 bases stayed unmatched. This CDR3 region has 13 residues. Germline V gene sequence: CDR1 GTSNPN, CDR2 SVGIG (reference sequence). This clone was detected once. Antigen specificity is unknown. Findings of the study overall: Under photons, naive T cells and diversity fell while effector/memory populations rose.

TCRdb keeps only in-frame clones here, not all; method: immunoSEQ multiplex PCR. Of approximately 30,000 clones in the sample, 94% were seen once. The chain carries TRBV30 and TRBJ1-1, with 7 bases that match TRBD1. The sequencing used peripheral blood, collected from a patient treated with photon-based radiotherapy. The clonotype comes from a woman between 50 and 59 years old with cholangiocarcinoma. This CDR3 reads CAWARQGGTEAFF. For the CDR3, the DNA is TGTGCCTGGGCCAGACAGGGTGGGACTGAAGCTTTCTTT. Drawing the rest from reference TRBV30 and TRBJ1-1, the complete variable domain is SQTIHQWPATLVQPVGSPLSLECTVEGTSNPNLYWYRQAAGRGLQLLFYSVGIGQISSEVPQNLSASRPQDRQFILSSKKLLLSDSGFYLCAWARQGGTEAFFGQGTRLTVV.